Sequencing of this T cell receptor beta chain was carried out in a study of cytomegalovirus exposure and HLA in healthy donors. Study-wide findings and caveats: In a later analysis, donors in an Asian-associated ancestry cluster reportedly had fewer N-insertions in productive TCRs than the cohort mean.

The germline V gene has CDR1 SGDLS and CDR2 YYNGEE. The V and J ends lost 4 bases and 6 bases, in that order; junction bases with no gene match: 6. This CDR3 has 15 amino acids. A single count supports this clone. Its antigen remains unknown. Likely unrecorded immune exposures existed in these nominally healthy donors. The study ran its PCR with 60 Vbeta and 13 Jbeta primers. Sequencing used immunoSEQ multiplex PCR; TCRdb keeps in-frame clones, though not all of them. The table lists 130,000 or so clones, 65% to 80% of them singletons. What was sequenced was PBMCs. The source is a woman between 18 and 29 years old in good health and CMV-seronegative. The rearrangement joins TRBV9 to TRBJ2-1; 11 bases match TRBD2. The CDR3 protein is CASSFTSGSRNEQFF. The CDR3, as DNA: TGTGCCAGCAGCTTTACTAGCGGGAGTCGCAATGAGCAGTTCTTC.